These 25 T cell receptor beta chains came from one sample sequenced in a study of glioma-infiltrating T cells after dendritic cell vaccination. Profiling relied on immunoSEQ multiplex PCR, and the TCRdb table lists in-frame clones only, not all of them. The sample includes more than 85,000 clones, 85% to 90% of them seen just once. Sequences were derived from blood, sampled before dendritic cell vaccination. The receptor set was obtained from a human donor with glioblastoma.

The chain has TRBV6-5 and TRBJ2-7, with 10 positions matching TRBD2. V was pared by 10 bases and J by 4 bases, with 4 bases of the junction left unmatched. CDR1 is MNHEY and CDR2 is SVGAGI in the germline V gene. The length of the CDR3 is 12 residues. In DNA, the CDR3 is TGTGCCACCGGACTAGCGGATTACGAGCAGTACTTC. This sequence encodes CATGLADYEQYF.

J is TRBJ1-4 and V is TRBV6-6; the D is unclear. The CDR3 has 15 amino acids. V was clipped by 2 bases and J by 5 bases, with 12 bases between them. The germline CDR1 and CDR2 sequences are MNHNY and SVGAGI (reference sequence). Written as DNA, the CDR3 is TGTGCCAGCAGTTACATCGTACGGTCGAATGAAAAACTGTTTTTT. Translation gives CASSYIVRSNEKLFF.

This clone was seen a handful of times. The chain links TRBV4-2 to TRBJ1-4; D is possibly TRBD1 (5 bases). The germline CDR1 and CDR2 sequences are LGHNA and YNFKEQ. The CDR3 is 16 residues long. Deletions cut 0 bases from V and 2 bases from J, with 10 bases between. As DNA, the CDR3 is TGTGCCAGCAGCCAAGATCTTTCAGGGACTAATGAAAAACTGTTTTTT. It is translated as CASSQDLSGTNEKLFF.

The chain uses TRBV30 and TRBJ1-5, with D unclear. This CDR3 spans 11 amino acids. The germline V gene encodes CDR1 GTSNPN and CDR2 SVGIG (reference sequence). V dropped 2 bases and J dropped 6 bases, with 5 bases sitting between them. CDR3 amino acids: CAWSSGQPQHF. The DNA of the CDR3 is TGTGCCTGGAGTTCCGGTCAGCCCCAGCATTTT. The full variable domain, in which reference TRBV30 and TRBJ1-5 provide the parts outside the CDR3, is SQTIHQWPATLVQPVGSPLSLECTVEGTSNPNLYWYRQAAGRGLQLLFYSVGIGQISSEVPQNLSASRPQDRQFILSSKKLLLSDSGFYLCAWSSGQPQHFGDGTRLSIL.

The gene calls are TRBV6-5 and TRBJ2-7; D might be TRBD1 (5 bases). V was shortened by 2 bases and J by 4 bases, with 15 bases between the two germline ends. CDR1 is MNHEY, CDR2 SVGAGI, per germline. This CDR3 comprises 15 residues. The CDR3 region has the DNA TGTGCCAGCAGTTACGACAGATCACCCTCTTACGAGCAGTACTTC. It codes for CASSYDRSPSYEQYF.

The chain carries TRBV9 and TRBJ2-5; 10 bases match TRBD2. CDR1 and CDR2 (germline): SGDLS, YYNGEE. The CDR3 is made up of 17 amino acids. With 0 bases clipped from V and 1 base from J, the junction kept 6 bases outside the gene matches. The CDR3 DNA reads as TGTGCCAGCAGCGTAGGGGCTAGCGGGAGTGCCCAAGAGACCCAGTACTTC. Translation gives CASSVGASGSAQETQYF.

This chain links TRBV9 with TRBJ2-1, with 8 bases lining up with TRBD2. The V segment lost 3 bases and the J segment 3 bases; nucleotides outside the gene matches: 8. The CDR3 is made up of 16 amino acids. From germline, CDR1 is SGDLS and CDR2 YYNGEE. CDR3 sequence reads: CASSGRLAGNYNEQFF. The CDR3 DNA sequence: TGTGCCAGCAGCGGGCGGCTAGCGGGTAACTACAATGAGCAGTTCTTC. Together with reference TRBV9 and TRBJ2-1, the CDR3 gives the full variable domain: DSGVTQTPKHLITATGQRVTLRCSPRSGDLSVYWYQQSLDQGLQFLIQYYNGEERAKGNILERFSAQQFPDLHSELNLSSLELGDSALYFCASSGRLAGNYNEQFFGPGTRLTVL.

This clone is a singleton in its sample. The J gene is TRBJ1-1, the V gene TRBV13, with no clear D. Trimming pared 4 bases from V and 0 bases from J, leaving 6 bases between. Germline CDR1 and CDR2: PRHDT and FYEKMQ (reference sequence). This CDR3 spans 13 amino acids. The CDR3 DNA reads TGTGCCAGCAGCTCGCGAATGAACACTGAAGCTTTCTTT. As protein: CASSSRMNTEAFF.

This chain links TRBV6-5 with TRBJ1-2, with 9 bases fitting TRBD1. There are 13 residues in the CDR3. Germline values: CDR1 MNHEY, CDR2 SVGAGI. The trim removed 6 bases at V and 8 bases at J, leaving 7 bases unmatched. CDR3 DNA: TGTGCCAGCAGGAGGGGACAGGGAGGAGGCTACACCTTC. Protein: CASRRGQGGGYTF.

The CDR3 loop reads CASSYRSRGSGEQYF. In DNA, the CDR3 is TGTGCCAGCAGTTACAGGTCCCGGGGATCAGGCGAGCAGTACTTC. The chain combines TRBV6-5 with TRBJ2-7, with a tentative D call TRBD2 (5 bases). The CDR3 has 15 residues. Germline V lookup: CDR1 MNHEY, CDR2 SVGAGI. Trimming shortened V by 2 bases and J by 6 bases, and 17 bases separated the two germline ends.

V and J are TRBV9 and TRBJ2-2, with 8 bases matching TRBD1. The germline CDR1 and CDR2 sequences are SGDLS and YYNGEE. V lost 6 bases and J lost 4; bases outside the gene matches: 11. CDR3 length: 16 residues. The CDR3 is CASKETPGQATGELFF. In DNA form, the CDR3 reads TGTGCCAGCAAAGAAACCCCGGGACAGGCCACCGGGGAGCTGTTTTTT.

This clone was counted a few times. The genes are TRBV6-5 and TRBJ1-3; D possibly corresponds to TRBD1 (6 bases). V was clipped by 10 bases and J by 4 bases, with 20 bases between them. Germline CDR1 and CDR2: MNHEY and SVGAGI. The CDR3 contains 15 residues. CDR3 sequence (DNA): TGTGCCACCGCGGGGGCCAGGGCATTCGGAAACACCATATATTTT. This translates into CATAGARAFGNTIYF.

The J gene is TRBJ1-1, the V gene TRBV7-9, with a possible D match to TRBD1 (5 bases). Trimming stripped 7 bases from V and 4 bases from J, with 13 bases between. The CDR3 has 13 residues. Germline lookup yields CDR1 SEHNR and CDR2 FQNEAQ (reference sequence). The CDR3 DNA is TGTGCCAGCACCATGACAGAACCCACTGAAGCTTTCTTT. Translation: CASTMTEPTEAFF.

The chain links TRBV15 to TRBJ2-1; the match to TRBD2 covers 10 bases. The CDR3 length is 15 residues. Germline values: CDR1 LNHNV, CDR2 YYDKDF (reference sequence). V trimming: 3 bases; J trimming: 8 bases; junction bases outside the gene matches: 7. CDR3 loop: CATSSSGTSAHEQFF. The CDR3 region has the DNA TGTGCCACCAGCAGTTCCGGGACTAGCGCACATGAGCAGTTCTTC.

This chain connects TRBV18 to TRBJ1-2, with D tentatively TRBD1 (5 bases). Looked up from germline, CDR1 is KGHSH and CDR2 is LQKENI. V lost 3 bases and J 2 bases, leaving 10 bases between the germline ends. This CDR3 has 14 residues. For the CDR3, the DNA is TGTGCCAGCTCACCGTCTAAGGGGAACTATGGCTACACCTTC. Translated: CASSPSKGNYGYTF.

In DNA, the CDR3 is TGTGCCGGACAGGGTAATCTATCATATGGCTACACCTTC. It specifies CAGQGNLSYGYTF. J is TRBJ1-2 and V is TRBV6-4, with 8 positions matching TRBD1. The CDR3 sequence is 13 residues long. Germline CDR1 and CDR2: MRHNA and SNTAGT. The ends lost 11 bases at V and 5 bases at J; junction bases unmatched: 10.

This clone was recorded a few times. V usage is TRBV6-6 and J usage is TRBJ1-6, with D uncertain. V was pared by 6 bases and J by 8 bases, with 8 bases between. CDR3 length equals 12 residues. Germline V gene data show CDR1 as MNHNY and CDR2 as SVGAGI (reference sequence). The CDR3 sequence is CASSDQDSPLHF. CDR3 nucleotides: TGTGCCAGCAGCGATCAGGATTCACCCCTCCACTTT.

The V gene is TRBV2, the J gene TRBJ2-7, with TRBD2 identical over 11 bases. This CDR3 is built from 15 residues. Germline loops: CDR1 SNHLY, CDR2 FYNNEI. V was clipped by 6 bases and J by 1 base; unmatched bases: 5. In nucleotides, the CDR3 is TGTGCCAGCAGGGGACTAGCGGTGTCATCCTACGAGCAGTACTTC. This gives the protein CASRGLAVSSYEQYF.

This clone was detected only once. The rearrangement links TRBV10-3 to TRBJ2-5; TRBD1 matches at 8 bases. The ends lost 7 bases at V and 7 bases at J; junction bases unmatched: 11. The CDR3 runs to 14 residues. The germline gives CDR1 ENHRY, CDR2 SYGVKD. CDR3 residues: CAINPDRAGGTQYF. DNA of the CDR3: TGTGCCATCAACCCGGACAGGGCCGGGGGGACCCAGTACTTC.

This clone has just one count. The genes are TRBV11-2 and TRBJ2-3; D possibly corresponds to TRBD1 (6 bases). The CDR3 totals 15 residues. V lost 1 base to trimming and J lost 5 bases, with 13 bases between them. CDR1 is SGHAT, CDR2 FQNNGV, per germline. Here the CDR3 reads CASSLGGQILDTQYF. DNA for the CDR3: TGTGCCAGCAGCTTAGGGGGACAAATTCTAGATACGCAGTATTTT.

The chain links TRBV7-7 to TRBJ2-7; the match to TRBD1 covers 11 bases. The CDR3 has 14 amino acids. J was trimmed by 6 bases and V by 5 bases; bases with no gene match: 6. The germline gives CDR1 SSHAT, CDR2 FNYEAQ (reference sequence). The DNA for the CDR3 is TGTGCCAGCAGCCGTTCCGGGACAGGGGGCGAGCAGTACTTC. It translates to CASSRSGTGGEQYF.

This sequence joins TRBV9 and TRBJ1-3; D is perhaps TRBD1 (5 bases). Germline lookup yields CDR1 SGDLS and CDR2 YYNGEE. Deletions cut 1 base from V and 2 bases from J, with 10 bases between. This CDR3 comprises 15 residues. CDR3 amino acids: CASSVSGRTGNTIYF. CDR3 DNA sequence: TGTGCCAGCAGCGTATCAGGGAGGACTGGAAACACCATATATTTT.

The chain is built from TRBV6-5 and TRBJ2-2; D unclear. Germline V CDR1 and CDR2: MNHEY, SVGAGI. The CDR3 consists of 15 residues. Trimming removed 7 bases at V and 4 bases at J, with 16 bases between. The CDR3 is CASNSLGPGTGELFF. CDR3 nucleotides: TGTGCCAGCAATTCCTTGGGTCCGGGCACCGGGGAGCTGTTTTTT.

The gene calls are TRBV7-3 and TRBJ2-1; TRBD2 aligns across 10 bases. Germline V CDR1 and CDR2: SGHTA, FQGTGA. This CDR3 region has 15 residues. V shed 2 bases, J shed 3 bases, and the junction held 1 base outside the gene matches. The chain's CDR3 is CASSLPSGGYNEQFF. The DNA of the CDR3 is TGTGCCAGCAGCTTACCTAGCGGGGGCTACAATGAGCAGTTCTTC.

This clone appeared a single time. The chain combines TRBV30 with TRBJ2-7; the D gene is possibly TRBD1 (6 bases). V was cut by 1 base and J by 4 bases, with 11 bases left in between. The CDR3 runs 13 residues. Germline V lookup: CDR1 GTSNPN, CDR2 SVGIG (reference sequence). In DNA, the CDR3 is TGTGCCTGGAGTGCGGGACATACATACGAGCAGTACTTC. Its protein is CAWSAGHTYEQYF.